This paragraph covers one T cell receptor beta chain sequence. Antigen: not known. The authors made the TRB cDNA libraries by 5' RACE using UMI labels. Using the 5' RACE reads, TCRdb records one entry per CDR3 protein without DNA. This table holds 120,000 to 150,000 distinct CDR3 sequences. This entry comes from a study of CXCR3-negative and CXCR3-positive naive CD8 T cells. Study-level points and caveats: For CXCR3-positive naive cells, TRB CDR3s were more hydrophobic than those of CXCR3-negative naive cells.

In germline, CDR1 is SGHDN, CDR2 FVKESK. The CDR3 has 17 residues. A CD45RO-CCR7+CD27+CD95- phenotype identified naive CD8+ T cells. The chain links TRBV14 to TRBJ2-7; as DNA is missing, the TRBD2 call by TCRdb cannot be tested. The receptor comes from a human donor in good health. Some clones in this sample may be carry-over from other donors' samples. Material: naive CXCR3+ CD8+ T cells from blood. Subset given: CD45RO-CCR7+CD27+CD95- naive CD8+ T cells expressing CXCR3 (TNR3+). CDR3: CASSQEGLAGEGYEQYF.